These 21 T cell receptor beta chains were sequenced from one sample in a study of Graves' ophthalmopathy and Graves' hyperthyroidism. Scientists amplified the TCR beta CDR3 regions from RNA transcripts. An initial RT-PCR round employing HTBI primers preceded a second-round multiplex PCR. TCRdb redid the calling of the multiplex PCR reads with MiXCR, one entry per CDR3 protein. The data contain about 640,000 distinct CDR3 sequences, about 41% of them singletons. The source material was peripheral blood. Receptors were obtained from an adult man with Graves' ophthalmopathy.

The chain recombines TRBV25-1 with TRBJ1-5; D might be TRBD1 (5 bases). V lost 4 bases to trimming and J lost 4 bases, with 14 bases between them. This CDR3 has 15 amino acids. Germline CDR1 MGHDK, CDR2 SYGVNS. For the CDR3, the DNA is TGTGCCAGCAGTGCTAGAGGACACATAAATCAGCCCCAGCATTTT. Its protein product is CASSARGHINQPQHF.

The genes are TRBV15 and TRBJ2-1; TRBD2 aligns across 8 bases. This CDR3 is built from 14 residues. CDR1 LNHNV and CDR2 YYDKDF come from the germline V gene (reference sequence). The V gene end was trimmed by 6 bases and the J gene end by 5 bases; junction bases not matched to a gene: 6. The CDR3 here is CATRGRGANNEQFF. The CDR3 bases are TGTGCCACCAGGGGGCGGGGGGCGAACAATGAGCAGTTCTTC.

This clonotype has only a few counts. Just one base apart from a much larger clone, this may be a read error. V and J are TRBV12-3 or TRBV12-4 and TRBJ1-4, with 7 positions matching TRBD1. The CDR3 runs 14 residues. V shed 4 bases and J 5 bases; nucleotides not matched to a gene: 4. Here the CDR3 reads CASSSGTENEKLFF. For the CDR3, the DNA is TGTGCCAGCAGTTCCGGGACAGAGAATGAAAAACTGTTTTTT.

This clonotype was seen a few times. Germline and junction disagree at one end, which may indicate a read error. The chain carries TRBV10-2 and TRBJ2-7; D may be TRBD1 or TRBD2 (5 bases each). From germline, CDR1 is WSHSY and CDR2 SAAADI. The CDR3 totals 13 residues. Written as DNA, the CDR3 is TGTGCCAGCAGACTACAGGATGAATACGAGCAGTACTTC. It codes for CASRLQDEYEQYF.

This rearrangement joins TRBV7-9 to TRBJ2-1, with D perhaps TRBD1 or TRBD2 (6 bases each). The V gene lost 2 bases and the J gene lost 8 bases, with 10 bases spanning the gap. The CDR3 loop spans 13 amino acids. Germline V gene data show CDR1 as SEHNR and CDR2 as FQNEAQ (reference sequence). In nucleotides, the CDR3 is TGTGCCAGCAGCTTAAAGGGGGGCGATGAGCAGTTCTTC. It is translated as CASSLKGGDEQFF.

This clonotype came up many times. The rearrangement joins TRBV2 to TRBJ1-4, with D uncertain. CDR1 is SNHLY and CDR2 is FYNNEI in the germline V gene. V gave up 1 base and J gave up 0 bases, with 9 bases separating them. CDR3 length equals 16 residues. In DNA form, the CDR3 reads TGTGCCAGCAGTGAAGTGCCCAGTGCAACTAATGAAAAACTGTTTTTT. Amino acid sequence: CASSEVPSATNEKLFF.

J is TRBJ1-2 and V is TRBV2; 10 bases map to TRBD1. The ends lost 10 bases at V and 7 bases at J; junction bases unmatched: 3. The CDR3 length is 11 residues. Germline CDR1 is SNHLY and CDR2 is FYNNEI. CDR3 loop: CATGQGVGYTF. The CDR3 nucleotides are TGTGCCACCGGACAGGGGGTTGGCTACACCTTC. Full variable domain (outside the CDR3, taken from reference TRBV2 and TRBJ1-2): EPEVTQTPSHQVTQMGQEVILRCVPISNHLYFYWYRQILGQKVEFLVSFYNNEISEKSEIFDDQFSVERPDGSNFTLKIRSTKLEDSAMYFCATGQGVGYTFGSGTRLTVV.

For this clonotype: This may arise from a read error, as a much more abundant clone is one base away. The chain combines TRBV19 with TRBJ2-7, with 8 nucleotides matching TRBD1. With 4 bases clipped from V and 3 bases from J, the junction kept 8 bases outside the gene matches. Germline V gene data show CDR1 as LNHDA and CDR2 as SQIVND (reference sequence). This CDR3 contains 15 residues. The CDR3 loop reads CASSTPGQGGYEQYF. DNA of the CDR3: TGTGCCAGTAGTACTCCTGGACAGGGTGGCTACGAGCAGTACTTC.

This clonotype was seen repeatedly, ten times or more. The rearrangement joins TRBV19 to TRBJ1-3; unclear D gene. Trimming pared 5 bases from V and 3 bases from J, leaving 11 bases between. The CDR3 sequence is 14 residues long. CDR1 and CDR2 (germline): LNHDA, SQIVND (reference sequence). CDR3 protein: CASSEGSGGNTIYF. CDR3 sequence (DNA): TGTGCCAGTAGTGAGGGTTCTGGTGGAAACACCATATATTTT.

This clonotype showed up many times. The genes are TRBV7-6 and TRBJ2-6, with D tentatively TRBD1 or TRBD2 (5 bases each). Germline-derived CDR1 and CDR2 are SGHVS and FNYEAQ. The V gene lost 1 base and the J gene lost 0 bases, with 13 bases spanning the gap. The CDR3 runs 18 residues. For the CDR3, the DNA is TGTGCCAGCAGCTTAGTCCTCGGGGCCCACTCTGGGGCCAACGTCCTGACTTTC. Its translation: CASSLVLGAHSGANVLTF.

CDR3 DNA: TGCGCCAGCGCCAGAGGACAGGGAACCTACGAGCAGTACTTC. It translates to CASARGQGTYEQYF. The genes are TRBV5-1 and TRBJ2-7, with 8 bases lining up with TRBD1. CDR1 is SGHRS and CDR2 is YFSETQ in the germline V gene. V trimming: 7 bases; J trimming: 2 bases; junction bases outside the gene matches: 8. The CDR3 runs 14 residues.

The V call is TRBV2, the J call TRBJ1-5, with D hard to call. The CDR3 loop spans 14 amino acids. V was shortened by 5 bases and J by 4 bases, with 12 bases between the two germline ends. Per germline, CDR1 SNHLY and CDR2 FYNNEI. The CDR3 sequence: CASSLHPGNQPQHF. In DNA, the CDR3 is TGTGCCAGCAGTTTACACCCGGGGAATCAGCCCCAGCATTTT.

Comment on this clonotype: A much larger clone differs by one base, so this may be a read error. This rearrangement joins TRBV4-2 to TRBJ2-5; tentatively, D is TRBD2 (6 bases). Germline CDR1 is LGHNA and CDR2 is YNFKEQ. CDR3 size: 15 residues. The DNA for the CDR3 is TGTGTCAGCAGCCAAGTAGCGGAATACCAAGAGACCCAGTACTTC. Protein sequence: CVSSQVAEYQETQYF.

This clonotype was recorded at least ten times. The genes are TRBV7-9 and TRBJ2-2, with D possibly being TRBD2 (6 bases). From germline, CDR1 is SEHNR and CDR2 FQNEAQ (reference sequence). This CDR3 comprises 14 residues. Trimming removed 11 bases from V and 0 bases from J, with 13 bases in between. The DNA for the CDR3 is TGTGCCTACGGCTTAGCGGCGAACACCGGGGAGCTGTTTTTT. The encoded protein is CAYGLAANTGELFF.

This clonotype was seen at least ten times. CDR3 bases: TGTGCCAGCACGATCACTTTGAACACTGAAGCTTTCTTT. Translating it yields CASTITLNTEAFF. The chain couples TRBV7-8 to TRBJ1-1; D ambiguous. Trimming pared 7 bases from V and 0 bases from J, leaving 9 bases between. The length of the CDR3 is 13 residues. Germline V gene data show CDR1 as SGHVS and CDR2 as FQNEAQ.

This clonotype was counted only a few times. J is TRBJ2-2 and V is TRBV5-1, with 9 bases that match TRBD2. Per the germline V gene, CDR1 is SGHRS and CDR2 is YFSETQ. The CDR3 is 17 residues long. V trimming: 4 bases; J trimming: 4 bases; junction bases outside the gene matches: 11. In DNA form, the CDR3 reads TGCGCCAGCAGCCCAGGTCCTAGCGGGGCCCTCACCGGGGAGCTGTTTTTT. It yields the protein CASSPGPSGALTGELFF. Full variable domain (missing parts from reference TRBV5-1 and TRBJ2-2): KAGVTQTPRYLIKTRGQQVTLSCSPISGHRSVSWYQQTPGQGLQFLFEYFSETQRNKGNFPGRFSGRQFSNSRSEMNVSTLELGDSALYLCASSPGPSGALTGELFFGEGSRLTVL.

This chain uses TRBV18 with TRBJ2-7; D is ambiguous. The CDR3 length is 15 residues. CDR1 is KGHSH and CDR2 is LQKENI in the germline V gene. Trimming took 0 bases from V and 2 from J, leaving 11 bases between them. CDR3 nucleotide sequence: TGTGCCAGCTCACCACCGTCGGTGCCAACCTACGAGCAGTACTTC. This codes for CASSPPSVPTYEQYF.

In this sample, this clonotype turned up once. The CDR3 ends on some other residue instead of the conserved phenylalanine or tryptophan, so this is likely a read error. The CDR3 DNA reads TGTGCCATCAGACAGGCCACTGGCTACACCCTC. It yields the protein CAIRQATGYTL. The V gene is TRBV10-3, the J gene TRBJ1-2; D perhaps matches TRBD1 (5 bases). CDR1 ENHRY and CDR2 SYGVKD come from the germline V gene. The V gene lost 6 bases and the J gene lost 7 bases, with 9 bases spanning the gap. CDR3 length equals 11 residues.

Only a few counts were recorded for this clonotype. The gene calls are TRBV7-2 and TRBJ2-7; 10 nucleotides line up with TRBD2. Per germline, CDR1 SGHTA and CDR2 FQGNSA. The V and J ends lost 5 bases and 2 bases, in that order; junction bases with no gene match: 9. The CDR3 sequence is 16 residues long. The chain's CDR3 is CASSQVGTSDPYEQYF. As DNA, the CDR3 is TGTGCCAGCAGCCAAGTCGGGACTAGCGACCCCTACGAGCAGTACTTC. The full variable domain, with the rest looked up from reference TRBV7-2 and TRBJ2-7, is GAGVSQSPSNKVTEKGKDVELRCDPISGHTALYWYRQSLGQGLEFLIYFQGNSAPDKSGLPSDRFSAERTGGSVSTLTIQRTQQEDSAVYLCASSQVGTSDPYEQYFGPGTRLTVT.

The chain combines TRBV3-1 with TRBJ2-7, with TRBD1 as a possible D gene (6 bases). Germline V lookup: CDR1 LGHDT, CDR2 YNNKEL (reference sequence). The CDR3 runs to 13 residues. Trimming cost V 2 bases and J 4 bases, with 9 bases left between them. CDR3 DNA: TGTGCCAGCAGCCAACTAGGGGGTTACGAGCAGTACTTC. As protein: CASSQLGGYEQYF.

As regards this clonotype: It may be a read error: a sequence one base away is much more abundant. The rearrangement uses TRBV7-3 and TRBJ1-1; D not certain. Germline assignment: CDR1 SGHTA and CDR2 FQGTGA. The CDR3 is made up of 13 amino acids. The CDR3 nucleotides are TGTGCCGGCAGCCTCGCCGGACGGTCTGAAGCTTTCTTT. Translated: CAGSLAGRSEAFF. The full variable domain, its missing parts supplied by reference TRBV7-3 and TRBJ1-1, is GAGVSQTPSNKVTEKGKYVELRCDPISGHTALYWYRQSLGQGPEFLIYFQGTGAADDSGLPNDRFFAVRPEGSVSTLKIQRTERGDSAVYLCAGSLAGRSEAFFGQGTRLTVV.